This TCR beta chain comes out of a study of shared clonotypes between healthy human individuals (dated by TCRdb to 2020 to 2021). Regarding the study in general: Three men and a couple of women, aged 18 to 49 years, made up the cohort. For each donor, CD4 naive and CD4 memory were each given three plates, CD8 naive was given two plates, and CD8 memory was given one plate. To estimate repertoire size and how much clonotypes are shared between individuals, the study performed deep sequencing of blood TCR repertoires from five healthy adults. To increase sequencing depth and limit assay-specific biases, different laboratories used diverse techniques to prepare libraries and sequence TCR repertoires. Leukapheresis yielded between about 0.94 and 9 billion PBMCs per donor.

What the authors observed across the whole study: Estimated clonotype richness was generally larger for naive than for memory subsets. Because the study included only a small number of donors, the genetic and exposure-history diversity represented was limited. When several donors were compared, the shared fraction of clonotypes was around 5% for naive CD4, approximately 3.3% for naive CD8, 2% to 2.5% for memory CD4, and less than 0.45% for memory CD8. Sampling was restricted to blood, and TCR repertoires in tissue are likely to differ from TCR repertoires in blood. Incomplete sequencing was indicated by rarefaction of sorted-subset datasets, despite the large sequencing depth. Compared with non-shared clonotypes, the clonotypes found in all four sorted-subset donors had higher generation probabilities. Based on pairwise subsampling, the degree of clonotype sharing among donors was expected to be affected by sequencing depth.

Points on this clone: Its antigen has not been determined. No base qualities exist here, and no much larger clone lies one base off it.

Using the deep immunoSEQ assay, multiplex PCR amplified TCR CDR3 regions from genomic DNA. Genomic DNA extracted from each cell subset was distributed evenly over all wells of several immunoSEQ 96-well plates, and each plate served as one replicate. For sorted subsets, approximately 190 ng genomic DNA, equal to 25,000 to 35,000 T cell genomes, was loaded into each replicate PCR. Purified libraries were quantified with a Qubit 3.0 fluorometer, sized on a Bioanalyzer 2100, and re-quantified with the KAPA Library Quantification kit. Every immunoSEQ 96-well plate was sequenced on a separate single-read 150-cycle Illumina NextSeq 550 flow cell. Concerning the study's data processing: Because only junctional sequences without quality scores were contained in the immunoSEQ output, filtering matching that applied to full-length reads could not be performed. To assign V/J genes and CDR3, sequences were annotated against IMGT germline references using PyIR, a Python wrapper for IgBLAST v1.9. Reads with weak V/J assignments (E-value above 1e-6), missing CDR3, stop codons, out-of-frame junctions, or ambiguous translated residues were removed. V3J clonotypes were defined as sequences sharing the same inferred V gene, J gene, and CDR3 amino acid sequence. The percentage overlap between two repertoires was calculated by dividing the number of shared unique clonotypes by the size of the smaller repertoire. RTK rarefaction, the Chao1 estimator, and Recon v2.1 estimates of unobserved clonotypes were used to assess repertoire richness. For all TCRbeta clonotypes obtained by the gDNA method from four donors, generation probabilities were computed with OLGA. What TCRdb holds here is the immuneACCESS table cut down to in-frame rearrangements. Part of the clones is not present; checked against another copy, under half of the missing clones reflect an unresolved V gene, and the others are unexplained. The DNA was the basis for D and trimming; V, J and clone size are from that table. This sample is represented by some 1,100,000 clones; about 84% of them were singletons. The top ten constitute 0.4% to 0.55% of the sample.

V and J lose 6 bases and 1 base, and a span of 12 bases separates them. CDR1 and CDR2, looked up from the germline V gene (reference sequence), are SEHNR and FQNEAQ. Reading from cysteine to phenylalanine, the CDR3 counts 14 amino acids. The read is trimmed to its CDR3 DNA, 42 bases read in frame from base 1. The donors were healthy, HIV-negative adults with no recently reported acute infections or vaccinations. Every donor was a Caucasian adult living in Nashville, Tennessee, USA. Magnetic negative selection was used to enrich CD4+ T cells, after which naive cells were positively selected on CD45RA and the negative fraction became the memory subset. After blood collection by leukapheresis, PBMCs were isolated using Ficoll-Histopaque density gradient centrifugation and then cryopreserved in the vapor phase of liquid nitrogen. Analytical flow cytometry was used to check the purity and quantity of each magnetically sorted T cell population. Genomic DNA was isolated from each sorted fraction and quantified by UV absorbance on a Nanodrop 2000c.

Recombination joined TRBV7-9 with TRBJ1-1, with the D gene call left open. The sequencing sample was made of memory CD4+ T cells from PBMCs. This sample's cell subset or site label indicates: CD45RA-negative fraction. The clonotype was recovered from a man aged 18 to 30 in good health. Some clones in this sample may be carry-over from other donors' samples. DNA sequence: TGTGCCAGCAGTTCCATGGACGGGAACACTGAAGCTTTCTTT. Its protein reads: CASSSMDGNTEAFF.